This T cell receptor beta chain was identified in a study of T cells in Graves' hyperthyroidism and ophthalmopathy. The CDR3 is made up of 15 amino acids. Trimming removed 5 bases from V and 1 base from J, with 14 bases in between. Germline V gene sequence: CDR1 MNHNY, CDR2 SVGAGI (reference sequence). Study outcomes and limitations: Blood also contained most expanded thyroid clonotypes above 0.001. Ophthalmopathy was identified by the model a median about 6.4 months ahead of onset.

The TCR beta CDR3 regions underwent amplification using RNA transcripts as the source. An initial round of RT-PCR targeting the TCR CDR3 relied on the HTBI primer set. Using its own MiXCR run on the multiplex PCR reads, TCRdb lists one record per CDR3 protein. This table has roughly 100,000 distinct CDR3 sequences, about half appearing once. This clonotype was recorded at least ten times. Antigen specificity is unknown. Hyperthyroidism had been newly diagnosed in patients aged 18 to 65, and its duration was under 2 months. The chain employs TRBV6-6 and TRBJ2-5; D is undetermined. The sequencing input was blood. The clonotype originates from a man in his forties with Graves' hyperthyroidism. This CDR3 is CASSQGRYLQETQYF. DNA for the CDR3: TGTGCCAGCAGTCAAGGACGGTACCTCCAAGAGACCCAGTACTTC.